One sample yielded the 8 T cell receptor beta chains listed below, sequenced in a study of early T cells in non-severe SARS-CoV-2 infection. TCRdb ran MiXCR on the 5' RACE reads and lists one entry per CDR3 protein. Of 53,000 or so distinct CDR3 sequences listed, around 12% are singletons. The starting material was whole blood, obtained at baseline. The receptors here all came from an adult who was a healthcare worker with PCR-confirmed SARS-CoV-2 infection or an uninfected control (not recorded which).

The sample holds many counts of this clonotype. The chain is built from TRBV28 and TRBJ1-1; D is ambiguous. Germline V lookup: CDR1 MDHEN, CDR2 SYDVKM. V was pared by 2 bases and J by 2 bases, with 6 bases between. CDR3 length: 13 residues. The CDR3 sequence is CASSLDTNTEAFF. The CDR3 bases are TGTGCCAGCAGTTTAGACACAAACACTGAAGCTTTCTTT.

V is TRBV18 and J is TRBJ2-3; the D gene could be TRBD1 or TRBD2 (6 bases each). The CDR3 covers 15 residues. CDR1 and CDR2 from the germline V gene are KGHSH and LQKENI. V lost 6 bases and J lost 2, with 15 bases in between. CDR3 sequence: CASSVRGEPTDTQYF. The CDR3 DNA follows: TGTGCCAGCTCCGTTAGGGGGGAGCCCACAGATACGCAGTATTTT.

The chain carries TRBV27 and TRBJ2-1; D is tentatively TRBD1 or TRBD2 (5 bases each). V was shortened by 5 bases and J by 4 bases, with 12 bases between the two germline ends. The CDR3 consists of 14 residues. Germline lookup yields CDR1 MNHEY and CDR2 SMNVEV (reference sequence). The CDR3 region is CASSIEGWYNEQFF. The CDR3 DNA reads TGTGCCAGCAGTATAGAGGGGTGGTACAATGAGCAGTTCTTC.

This clonotype was recorded a few times. The chain employs TRBV2 and TRBJ2-3, with TRBD2 identical over 11 bases. V was pared by 11 bases and J by 4 bases, with 8 bases of the junction left unmatched. The CDR3 sequence is 14 residues long. CDR1 is SNHLY and CDR2 is FYNNEI in the germline V gene. The CDR3 nucleotides read TGTGCCGGCACTAGCGGGAGTTCTGCAGATACGCAGTATTTT. It translates to CAGTSGSSADTQYF.

This clonotype came up a few times. The chain uses TRBV18 and TRBJ2-7; possible D gene TRBD2, 6 bases. The CDR3 consists of 12 residues. Germline CDR1 reads KGHSH; CDR2 reads LQKENI. Trimming cost V 5 bases and J 6 bases, with 11 bases left between them. The CDR3 region is CASSGTFFEQYF. The CDR3, as DNA: TGTGCCAGCTCAGGGACTTTTTTCGAGCAGTACTTC.

The chain joins TRBV9 to TRBJ2-5, with D perhaps matching TRBD1 (6 bases). Trimming shortened V by 0 bases and J by 5 bases, and 17 bases separated the two germline ends. There are 16 residues in the CDR3. Germline V gives CDR1 SGDLS, CDR2 YYNGEE. CDR3 coding DNA: TGTGCCAGCAGCGTAGCTGGGGGCTTGCGTCGTGAGACCCAGTACTTC. Translated: CASSVAGGLRRETQYF.

The CDR3 loop is CSASEAGLDTGELFF. As DNA, the CDR3 is TGCAGTGCTAGTGAGGCGGGCTTGGACACCGGGGAGCTGTTTTTT. The chain uses TRBV20-1 and TRBJ2-2, with D possibly being TRBD2 (5 bases). Germline V CDR1 and CDR2: DFQATT, SNEGSKA (reference sequence). This CDR3 is 15 amino acids long. Trimming removed 3 bases from V and 3 bases from J, with 14 bases in between.

This clonotype appeared many times. The V and J genes are TRBV10-3 and TRBJ2-1; 7 nucleotides agree with TRBD1. The CDR3 contains 16 residues. CDR1 and CDR2 (germline): ENHRY, SYGVKD. The junction had 13 bases not matched to a gene; V was cut back by 6 bases and J by 5 bases. In nucleotides, the CDR3 is TGTGCCATCAGCGCCCCCGGGACAGATCTTAACAATGAGCAGTTCTTC. Its translation is CAISAPGTDLNNEQFF.